The 29 T cell receptor beta chains below all came from one sample that was sequenced in a study of T cell changes during pregnancy in multiple sclerosis. Libraries were prepared by immunoSEQ multiplex PCR; TCRdb keeps only in-frame clonotypes and omits some of them. This table has around 45,000 clones, more than 90% appearing once. The input for sequencing was CD4+ T cells from peripheral blood mononuclear cells, taken in the second trimester of pregnancy. The origin of the receptors is a female donor in good health, enrolled as a control in a pregnancy study.

This sequence joins TRBV5-1 and TRBJ1-6; no firm D call. This CDR3 contains 15 residues. Germline CDR1 reads SGHRS; CDR2 reads YFSETQ. With 0 bases removed from V and 7 bases from J, the gap between germline ends came to 11 bases. For the CDR3, the DNA is TGCGCCAGCAGCTTGGGGGCGGGGATGAATTCACCCCTCCACTTT. Protein sequence: CASSLGAGMNSPLHF.

This chain joins TRBV7-9 and TRBJ1-1; no definite D call. V lost 7 bases to trimming and J lost 3 bases, with 12 bases between them. The CDR3 loop spans 13 amino acids. Germline V gene lookup returns CDR1 SEHNR and CDR2 FQNEAQ (reference sequence). DNA for the CDR3: TGTGCCAGCAAGCGGGAGCGCCACACTGAAGCTTTCTTT. Translated, it gives CASKRERHTEAFF.

The chain recombines TRBV18 with TRBJ1-4, with D perhaps TRBD1 (6 bases). The CDR3 loop spans 14 amino acids. Trimming shortened V by 2 bases and J by 8 bases, and 12 bases separated the two germline ends. Germline CDR1 reads KGHSH; CDR2 reads LQKENI. CDR3 amino acids: CASSPSITGEKLFF. CDR3 coding DNA: TGTGCCAGCTCACCAAGTATAACAGGGGAAAAACTGTTTTTT. The full variable domain, with the rest looked up from reference TRBV18 and TRBJ1-4, is NAGVMQNPRHLVRRRGQEARLRCSPMKGHSHVYWYRQLPEEGLKFMVYLQKENIIDESGMPKERFSAEFPKEGPSILRIQQVVRGDSAAYFCASSPSITGEKLFFGSGTQLSVL.

This clone was counted only a few times. The V call is TRBV5-1, the J call TRBJ1-2; D is perhaps TRBD1 (5 bases). The germline V and J ends were trimmed by 4 bases and 8 bases, with 18 bases remaining between them. The germline CDR1 and CDR2 sequences are SGHRS and YFSETQ. The CDR3 length is 14 residues. The CDR3, as DNA: TGCGCCAGCAGCCCCGGAAGCGGGGAGGGGGGCTACACCTTC. Residues: CASSPGSGEGGYTF. The full variable domain, rest sourced from reference TRBV5-1 and TRBJ1-2, is KAGVTQTPRYLIKTRGQQVTLSCSPISGHRSVSWYQQTPGQGLQFLFEYFSETQRNKGNFPGRFSGRQFSNSRSEMNVSTLELGDSALYLCASSPGSGEGGYTFGSGTRLTVV.

The V call is TRBV14, the J call TRBJ2-7; weak D call: TRBD1 (7 bases). CDR1 is SGHDN, CDR2 FVKESK, per germline. CDR3 size: 15 residues. Trimming left V 4 bases short and J 3 bases short, with 16 bases between. In nucleotides, the CDR3 is TGTGCCAGCAGCCGGGGGGACAGAACGGTCTACGAGCAGTACTTC. Protein sequence: CASSRGDRTVYEQYF.

The chain has TRBV28 and TRBJ1-5; D remains ambiguous. Trimming removed 8 bases at V and 9 bases at J, with 11 bases between. The CDR3 has 11 amino acids. Germline V lookup: CDR1 MDHEN, CDR2 SYDVKM. The CDR3 DNA is TGTGCCAGCCGGGAGTTTGGGCCCCAGCATTTT. This sequence encodes CASREFGPQHF.

This chain joins TRBV4-1 and TRBJ2-1; D is unclear. CDR1 is MGHRA, CDR2 YSYEKL, per germline. The germline V and J ends were trimmed by 1 base and 0 bases, with 4 bases remaining between them. CDR3 length: 14 amino acids. The CDR3 sequence is CASSQGSSYNEQFF. The CDR3 bases are TGCGCCAGCAGCCAAGGCAGCTCCTACAATGAGCAGTTCTTC.

In the case of this clone: The junction shows a germline mismatch at one end, possibly a read error. The rearrangement joins TRBV5-1 to TRBJ1-2, with 7 bases aligning to TRBD1. Germline V gives CDR1 SGHRS, CDR2 YFSETQ. The CDR3 totals 12 residues. As DNA, the CDR3 is TGCGCCAGCAGCTTGTTAGGGGGCGCGAGCTCCTTC. It codes for CASSLLGGASSF.

In this sample, this clone turned up once. The rearrangement joins TRBV7-9 to TRBJ1-2, with TRBD1 matching 7 bases. Germline V gives CDR1 SEHNR, CDR2 FQNEAQ (reference sequence). This CDR3 is built from 12 residues. The junction had 6 bases not matched to a gene; V was cut back by 5 bases and J by 9 bases. In DNA form, the CDR3 reads TGTGCCAGCAGCCGGGACAGCTTTAGCTACACCTTC. This translates into CASSRDSFSYTF.

V and J are TRBV5-4 and TRBJ1-5, with D possibly TRBD1 on 5 matching bases. The V end was cut by 4 bases, the J end by 4 bases, with 9 bases between. The CDR3 loop spans 13 amino acids. Germline values: CDR1 SGHNT, CDR2 YYREEE (reference sequence). The CDR3 protein is CASSPDRNQPQHF. The CDR3 bases are TGTGCCAGCAGCCCCGACAGAAATCAGCCCCAGCATTTT.

The gene calls are TRBV9 and TRBJ1-1, with TRBD1 identical over 8 bases. The CDR3 loop spans 15 amino acids. V trimming: 4 bases; J trimming: 3 bases; junction bases outside the gene matches: 8. Looked up from germline, CDR1 is SGDLS and CDR2 is YYNGEE. In nucleotides, the CDR3 is TGTGCCAGCAGCTCGAGACAGGGGATTCACACTGAAGCTTTCTTT. Its protein product is CASSSRQGIHTEAFF.

The chain couples TRBV7-3 to TRBJ2-2; maybe TRBD1 (6 bases). Trimming cost V 2 bases and J 5 bases, with 15 bases left between them. The CDR3 consists of 16 residues. Looked up from germline, CDR1 is SGHTA and CDR2 is FQGTGA. The CDR3, as DNA: TGTGCCAGCAGCTTAGTCCCGGGACATGTAACCGGGGAGCTGTTTTTT. Translating gives CASSLVPGHVTGELFF.

The chain uses TRBV4-1 and TRBJ2-1, with 8 bases lining up with TRBD2. CDR1 is MGHRA, CDR2 YSYEKL, per germline. The CDR3 is 15 residues long. With V trimmed by 3 bases and J by 5 bases, 6 bases remained unmatched. CDR3 nucleotides: TGCGCCAGCAGCCAGGCCGGGACTAGAAACAATGAGCAGTTCTTC. Translated, it gives CASSQAGTRNNEQFF.

V usage is TRBV4-3 and J usage is TRBJ2-7, with a possible D match to TRBD2 (6 bases). CDR3 length: 15 residues. Trimming removed 0 bases at V and 2 bases at J, with 11 bases between. Germline-derived CDR1 and CDR2 are LGHNA and YSLEER. CDR3 loop: CASSQDSRGTYEQYF. The CDR3 region has the DNA TGCGCCAGCAGCCAAGATTCACGGGGGACCTACGAGCAGTACTTC.

The gene calls are TRBV7-9 and TRBJ2-1; 9 positions agree with TRBD2. Germline V gives CDR1 SEHNR, CDR2 FQNEAQ (reference sequence). J was trimmed by 5 bases and V by 4 bases; bases with no gene match: 6. This CDR3 is built from 15 residues. The CDR3 sequence: CASSSAGGINNEQFF. Here the CDR3 DNA reads TGTGCCAGCAGCTCGGCGGGGGGGATAAACAATGAGCAGTTCTTC. The whole variable domain, filled in from reference TRBV7-9 and TRBJ2-1, reads DTGVSQNPRHKITKRGQNVTFRCDPISEHNRLYWYRQTLGQGPEFLTYFQNEAQLEKSRLLSDRFSAERPKGSFSTLEIQRTEQGDSAMYLCASSSAGGINNEQFFGPGTRLTVL.

V is TRBV5-4 and J is TRBJ2-5; 9 nucleotides match TRBD2. The CDR3 sequence is 16 residues long. Germline V gene lookup returns CDR1 SGHNT and CDR2 YYREEE (reference sequence). With 3 bases clipped from V and 4 bases from J, the junction kept 10 bases outside the gene matches. Here the CDR3 DNA reads TGTGCCAGCAGCTCGGGACTAGCCGTTATTTCAGAGACCCAGTACTTC. Residues: CASSSGLAVISETQYF.

This clone was observed a few times. This sequence joins TRBV30 and TRBJ2-1; 7 bases line up with TRBD1. The CDR3 extends over 20 amino acids. Germline CDR1 is GTSNPN and CDR2 is SVGIG (reference sequence). V was clipped by 0 bases and J by 7 bases; unmatched bases: 24. The CDR3 is CAWSVRSGTATRSRSNEQFF. DNA of the CDR3: TGTGCCTGGAGTGTACGCTCCGGGACAGCCACACGAAGCCGATCTAATGAGCAGTTCTTC.

V and J are TRBV29-1 and TRBJ1-1; unclear D gene. This CDR3 region has 12 residues. The V end was cut by 6 bases, the J end by 6 bases, with 14 bases between. Germline loops: CDR1 SQVTM, CDR2 ANQGSEA. As DNA, the CDR3 is TGCAGCGTGGTTACAAGTATCGCTGAAGCTTTCTTT. It yields the protein CSVVTSIAEAFF.

The chain couples TRBV5-6 to TRBJ2-2, with 10 bases that match TRBD2. There are 15 residues in the CDR3. Germline CDR1 is SGHDT and CDR2 is YYEEEE. J gave up 7 bases and V 5 bases, and 8 bases lay outside the gene matches. This CDR3 reads CASSTGTSVFGELFF. The CDR3 DNA sequence: TGTGCCAGCAGTACCGGGACTAGCGTATTCGGGGAGCTGTTTTTT.

V is TRBV12-1 and J is TRBJ1-5; the D call TRBD1 from the table was never checked on the DNA. TRBV12-1 is a pseudogene locus. The CDR3 loop spans 16 amino acids. CDR3 residues: CASSLNGGRSNQPQHF. The CDR3 nucleotides are TGTGCCAGCAGCTTGAATGGGGGCAGGAGCAATCAGCCCCAGCATTTT.

The rearrangement joins TRBV7-2 to TRBJ2-1; 11 bases fit TRBD2. V lost 1 base to trimming and J lost 7 bases; unmatched junction nucleotides: 3. Germline CDR1 reads SGHTA; CDR2 reads FQGNSA. The CDR3 extends over 15 amino acids. In DNA, the CDR3 is TGTGCCAGCAGCTTAGTAGCGGGGGGGGGTAATGAGCAGTTCTTC. It yields the protein CASSLVAGGGNEQFF.

The J gene is TRBJ2-5, the V gene TRBV23-1; weak D call: TRBD1 (6 bases). TRBV23-1 belongs to the ORF category, with a function that is uncertain. Trimming removed 0 bases at V and 5 bases at J, with 13 bases between. The CDR3 totals 15 residues. The CDR3 spells CASSQSPGERETQYF. DNA for the CDR3: TGCGCCAGCAGTCAATCGCCAGGGGAGCGTGAGACCCAGTACTTC.

The CDR3, as DNA: TGTGCCAGCAGCACCGCCGGGACTAGCGGAAACAATGAGCAGTTCTTC. Encoded protein: CASSTAGTSGNNEQFF. This sequence joins TRBV7-2 and TRBJ2-1; 11 nucleotides line up with TRBD2. The germline V gene encodes CDR1 SGHTA and CDR2 FQGNSA. J gave up 5 bases and V 5 bases, and 8 bases lay outside the gene matches. The CDR3 length is 16 residues.

The chain recombines TRBV30 with TRBJ1-2, with D possibly being TRBD1 (5 bases). Trimming took 3 bases from V and 2 from J, leaving 19 bases between them. This CDR3 is 16 amino acids long. Germline V gene sequence: CDR1 GTSNPN, CDR2 SVGIG (reference sequence). The CDR3 coding sequence is TGTGCCTGGAGCCTCCTCCCGGGGGGAGGGAACTATGGCTACACCTTC. Amino acids: CAWSLLPGGGNYGYTF.

The chain has TRBV5-6 and TRBJ1-2; D remains ambiguous. The CDR3 extends over 14 amino acids. V lost 1 base, J lost 2 bases, and 9 bases lay in between. Per the germline V gene, CDR1 is SGHDT and CDR2 is YYEEEE. CDR3 sequence reads: CASSLRQQNYGYTF. The CDR3 nucleotides are TGTGCCAGCAGCTTGAGGCAACAGAACTATGGCTACACCTTC.

The J gene is TRBJ2-1, the V gene TRBV5-1; D uncertain. V was pared by 0 bases and J by 0 bases, with 7 bases between. The germline CDR1 and CDR2 sequences are SGHRS and YFSETQ. This CDR3 contains 15 residues. The CDR3 loop reads CASSLGVNSYNEQFF. DNA of the CDR3: TGCGCCAGCAGCTTGGGCGTAAACTCCTACAATGAGCAGTTCTTC.

In DNA form, the CDR3 reads TGTGCCAGTGAAGACACCACTGAAAAACTGTTTTTT. Amino acids: CASEDTTEKLFF. This rearrangement joins TRBV28 to TRBJ1-4; no firm D call. V shed 9 bases and J shed 7 bases, with 12 bases lying between them. CDR1 and CDR2 (germline): MDHEN, SYDVKM. CDR3 size: 12 residues.

The chain is built from TRBV28 and TRBJ2-1; 7 bases fit TRBD2. Germline V lookup: CDR1 MDHEN, CDR2 SYDVKM. CDR3 size: 20 residues. V was clipped by 4 bases and J by 0 bases; unmatched bases: 18. DNA of the CDR3: TGTGCCAGCAGTTCACGGACTAGTGGGCTTCGGGAAAGCTCCTACAATGAGCAGTTCTTC. Amino acids: CASSSRTSGLRESSYNEQFF.

The CDR3: CASSTTANTEAFF. As DNA, the CDR3 is TGTGCCAGCAGCACGACAGCGAACACTGAAGCTTTCTTT. The chain couples TRBV9 to TRBJ1-1; D is perhaps TRBD1 (5 bases). Trimming took off 4 bases at V and 1 base at J, with 8 bases between the two ends. Germline-derived CDR1 and CDR2 are SGDLS and YYNGEE. This CDR3 has 13 amino acids.